Below, 28 T cell receptor beta chains from the same sample are listed, as sequenced in a study of human T cells and chemical hapten exposure. Time point defined: patch test 3, about 24 weeks after DPC sensitization. Documented treatment: therapeutic diphenylcyclopropenone sensitization with weekly scalp DPC. Each CDR3 protein is one row after TCRdb ran MiXCR on the RACE reads. Seen here are 110,000 or so distinct CDR3 sequences, less than 45% observed once, and the top ten hold roughly 2.7%. The starting material was whole blood, obtained in connection with sensitization to the hapten diphenylcyclopropenone (DPC). These receptor sequences come from a middle-aged man with alopecia areata. Some clones in this sample may be carry-over from other donors' samples.

The chain recombines TRBV20-1 with TRBJ1-4, with 11 bases fitting TRBD1. The CDR3 is 14 residues long. V trimming: 5 bases; J trimming: 7 bases; junction bases outside the gene matches: 6. The germline CDR1 and CDR2 sequences are DFQATT and SNEGSKA (reference sequence). The CDR3 here is CSASDRGLGEKLFF. The CDR3 DNA is TGCAGTGCTTCGGACAGGGGGCTTGGTGAAAAACTGTTTTTT.

J is TRBJ1-5 and V is TRBV30; D perhaps matches TRBD1 (5 bases). V was pared by 2 bases and J by 6 bases, with 14 bases between. Germline CDR1 reads GTSNPN; CDR2 reads SVGIG (reference sequence). The CDR3 has 14 amino acids. Here the CDR3 DNA reads TGTGCCTGGAGTCTTGGGGGAAGTGGTCAGCCCCAGCATTTT. This sequence encodes CAWSLGGSGQPQHF.

This clonotype was seen more than once but under ten times. V usage is TRBV5-1 and J usage is TRBJ2-7, with no clear D. The V end was cut by 2 bases, the J end by 1 base, with 10 bases between. CDR3 length: 14 residues. Germline V lookup: CDR1 SGHRS, CDR2 YFSETQ. The CDR3 sequence: CASSFTSTSYEQYF. CDR3 DNA sequence: TGCGCCAGCAGCTTTACAAGCACATCCTACGAGCAGTACTTC.

V gene TRBV4-3 combines with J gene TRBJ1-5; D call uncertain. Germline assignment: CDR1 LGHNA and CDR2 YSLEER. The V end lost 0 bases, the J end lost 6 bases, and 6 bases lay between the germline ends. The CDR3 has 13 residues. Here the CDR3 DNA reads TGCGCCAGCAGCCAAGATATTGGTCAGCCCCAGCATTTT. Translated: CASSQDIGQPQHF.

This chain connects TRBV12-3 or TRBV12-4 to TRBJ2-1, with D perhaps given as TRBD1 or TRBD2 (5 bases each). V lost 3 bases and J 10 bases, leaving 10 bases between the germline ends. CDR3 size: 12 residues. Here the CDR3 reads CASSFLEGEQFF. In DNA, the CDR3 is TGTGCCAGCAGTTTTCTAGAGGGGGAGCAGTTCTTC.

This clonotype was counted between two and nine times. This chain joins TRBV20-1 and TRBJ2-3; D perhaps matches TRBD1 (5 bases). The CDR3 is made up of 16 amino acids. CDR1 is DFQATT and CDR2 is SNEGSKA in the germline V gene (reference sequence). Trimming pared 6 bases from V and 0 bases from J, leaving 19 bases between. The CDR3, as DNA: TGCAGTGCGATACCCTTCAGGGATTCTAGCACAGATACGCAGTATTTT. Translation gives CSAIPFRDSSTDTQYF.

This clonotype was counted only a few times. This chain joins TRBV29-1 and TRBJ2-3; a possible D gene is TRBD2 (6 bases). This CDR3 comprises 14 residues. From germline, CDR1 is SQVTM and CDR2 ANQGSEA. The ends were cut back, 4 bases at V and 3 bases at J, with 14 bases in the middle. The chain's CDR3 is CSVVGLYYTDTQYF. CDR3 in DNA: TGCAGCGTTGTGGGACTCTACTATACAGATACGCAGTATTTT.

The chain recombines TRBV4-1 with TRBJ2-7; no definite D call. Germline lookup yields CDR1 MGHRA and CDR2 YSYEKL. V lost 1 base, J lost 3 bases, and 10 bases lay in between. The CDR3 runs to 14 residues. In nucleotides, the CDR3 is TGCGCCAGCAGCCAAGTTTACGGAAGCTACGAGCAGTACGTC. It translates to CASSQVYGSYEQYV.

This chain connects TRBV24-1 to TRBJ2-5; D not certain. Germline assignment: CDR1 KGHDR and CDR2 SFDVKD. CDR3 length equals 11 residues. The V and J ends lost 6 bases and 4 bases respectively, with 5 bases between them. The CDR3 here is CATSSGETQYF. CDR3 DNA: TGTGCCACCAGTTCAGGAGAGACCCAGTACTTC.

The gene calls are TRBV5-8 and TRBJ2-2; 7 positions agree with TRBD2. The CDR3 sequence is 17 residues long. Trimming took 0 bases from V and 1 from J; bases not matched to a gene: 6. From germline, CDR1 is SGHTS and CDR2 YDEGEE. Here the CDR3 DNA reads TGTGCCAGCAGCTTGGCGGTGGCTAGCGGGAACACCGGGGAGCTGTTTTTT. Protein sequence: CASSLAVASGNTGELFF.

The chain couples TRBV5-1 to TRBJ2-3; 8 bases fit TRBD2. V was pared by 4 bases and J by 5 bases, with 18 bases of the junction left unmatched. The CDR3 is 18 amino acids. The germline V gene encodes CDR1 SGHRS and CDR2 YFSETQ. CDR3 residues: CASSLGLAGVKTLDTQYF. The CDR3 DNA sequence: TGCGCCAGCAGCCTGGGGCTAGCGGGCGTTAAGACCCTAGATACGCAGTATTTT.

CDR3 DNA sequence: TGTGCCAGCAGCACCCAGACAGGGATCGGGTATGGCTACACCTTC. It is translated as CASSTQTGIGYGYTF. The chain carries TRBV7-9 and TRBJ1-2; the match to TRBD1 covers 7 bases. The CDR3 spans 15 residues. With V trimmed by 5 bases and J by 5 bases, 11 bases remained unmatched. Germline-derived CDR1 and CDR2 are SEHNR and FQNEAQ (reference sequence).

This clonotype was counted only a few times. The chain recombines TRBV7-8 with TRBJ2-7; 10 bases fit TRBD2. V trimming: 4 bases; J trimming: 3 bases; junction bases outside the gene matches: 3. CDR3 size: 14 residues. Per the germline V gene, CDR1 is SGHVS and CDR2 is FQNEAQ. CDR3 protein: CASSSQREGYEQYV. In nucleotides, the CDR3 is TGTGCCAGCAGCTCCCAGCGGGAGGGCTACGAGCAGTACGTC.

This clonotype turned up a few times. This rearrangement joins TRBV7-2 to TRBJ1-5; possibly TRBD1 for D (5 bases). The V gene's germline CDR1 is SGHTA and CDR2 FQGNSA. CDR3 length equals 16 residues. V lost 2 bases to trimming and J lost 2 bases, with 13 bases between them. The CDR3 is CASSLRTGGGNQPQHF. The CDR3 DNA reads TGTGCCAGCAGCTTAAGGACGGGGGGAGGCAATCAGCCCCAGCATTTT.

The genes are TRBV6-5 and TRBJ1-6; 9 bases align to TRBD1. The CDR3 spans 20 residues. J was trimmed by 0 bases and V by 0 bases; bases with no gene match: 9. Germline V lookup: CDR1 MNHEY, CDR2 SVGAGI. Here the CDR3 DNA reads TGTGCCAGCAGTTACTCGACGGGACAGGGACGGAGCTCCTATAATTCACCCCTCCACTTT. Translating it yields CASSYSTGQGRSSYNSPLHF.

The chain uses TRBV5-1 and TRBJ1-2; possible D gene TRBD1, 5 bases. This CDR3 has 18 residues. V dropped 0 bases and J dropped 6 bases, with 24 bases sitting between them. CDR1 is SGHRS and CDR2 is YFSETQ in the germline V gene. This CDR3 is CASSLVFVGASREDGYTF. CDR3 nucleotide sequence: TGCGCCAGCAGCTTGGTGTTCGTTGGGGCGAGCCGAGAGGATGGCTACACCTTC.

This clonotype has just one count. CDR3 sequence reads: CSVVGVSDTQYF. CDR3 nucleotides: TGCAGCGTTGTCGGGGTTTCAGATACGCAGTATTTT. The chain joins TRBV29-1 to TRBJ2-3; maybe TRBD2 (5 bases). Trimming stripped 4 bases from V and 4 bases from J, with 9 bases between. The germline CDR1 and CDR2 sequences are SQVTM and ANQGSEA. The length of the CDR3 is 12 residues.

This clonotype came up a few times. The chain has TRBV25-1 and TRBJ2-1, with 7 bases fitting TRBD2. Trimming took 4 bases from V and 4 from J; bases not matched to a gene: 4. CDR1 is MGHDK, CDR2 SYGVNS, per germline. The CDR3 runs 14 residues. CDR3: CASSVSSGYNEQFF. CDR3 in DNA: TGTGCCAGCAGTGTTTCTAGCGGATACAATGAGCAGTTCTTC.

The genes are TRBV4-1 and TRBJ2-1, with a tentative D call TRBD2 (5 bases). The CDR3 has 15 amino acids. Germline V gene data show CDR1 as MGHRA and CDR2 as YSYEKL. Trimming removed 4 bases from V and 9 bases from J, with 19 bases in between. CDR3 nucleotides: TGCGCCAGCAGCCGAACGGATCGGGGATTAGGTGAGCAGTTCTTC. It encodes CASSRTDRGLGEQFF.

This rearrangement joins TRBV7-9 to TRBJ2-7; D is perhaps TRBD2 (6 bases). V was clipped by 5 bases and J by 2 bases, with 16 bases between them. CDR3 size: 15 residues. Germline-derived CDR1 and CDR2 are SEHNR and FQNEAQ (reference sequence). CDR3: CASSPTERAPYEQYF. CDR3 nucleotides: TGTGCCAGCAGCCCAACTGAGCGGGCCCCCTACGAGCAGTACTTC. Supplemented by reference TRBV7-9 and TRBJ2-7, the full variable domain reads DTGVSQNPRHKITKRGQNVTFRCDPISEHNRLYWYRQTLGQGPEFLTYFQNEAQLEKSRLLSDRFSAERPKGSFSTLEIQRTEQGDSAMYLCASSPTERAPYEQYFGPGTRLTVT.

The J gene is TRBJ2-7, the V gene TRBV3-1; D is uncertain. Trimming removed 0 bases from V and 1 base from J, with 10 bases in between. There are 15 residues in the CDR3. The germline gives CDR1 LGHDT, CDR2 YNNKEL (reference sequence). The chain's CDR3 is CASSQDQTRSYEQYF. Written as DNA, the CDR3 is TGTGCCAGCAGCCAAGATCAAACCCGTTCCTACGAGCAGTACTTC.

This clonotype was detected a few times. The rearrangement uses TRBV20-1 and TRBJ2-3; TRBD2 matches 10 bases. This CDR3 is 16 amino acids long. In germline, CDR1 is DFQATT, CDR2 SNEGSKA (reference sequence). With 4 bases clipped from V and 5 bases from J, the junction kept 12 bases outside the gene matches. The CDR3 sequence is CSAIPLLAGVVDTQYF. The CDR3 DNA reads as TGCAGTGCTATCCCGCTCCTAGCGGGAGTGGTAGATACGCAGTATTTT.

This clonotype was seen more than once but under ten times. This chain uses TRBV15 with TRBJ2-3, with a weak D call TRBD1 (5 bases). The CDR3 has 16 residues. V was pared by 0 bases and J by 4 bases, with 14 bases between. Germline assignment: CDR1 LNHNV and CDR2 YYDKDF (reference sequence). The CDR3 nucleotides read TGTGCCACCAGCAGAGATTACGGCAGGGTGCCAGATACGCAGTATTTT. Its protein product is CATSRDYGRVPDTQYF.

This chain connects TRBV29-1 to TRBJ2-7, with TRBD2 matching over 7 bases. V was pared by 7 bases and J by 5 bases, with 11 bases of the junction left unmatched. From germline, CDR1 is SQVTM and CDR2 ANQGSEA. This CDR3 has 13 amino acids. This chain's CDR3 is CSGSSGLGHEQYF. The CDR3 DNA follows: TGCAGCGGATCTAGCGGCCTGGGCCACGAGCAGTACTTC.

The DNA for the CDR3 is TGTGCCATCAGTACTCAAGGGGCCCCTCTCGAGGGCTACACCTTC. Residues: CAISTQGAPLEGYTF. The rearrangement joins TRBV10-3 to TRBJ1-2; a possible D gene is TRBD1 (5 bases). V was cut by 5 bases and J by 8 bases, with 21 bases left in between. From germline, CDR1 is ENHRY and CDR2 SYGVKD. This CDR3 comprises 15 residues.

The sample holds a few counts of this clonotype. V gene TRBV27 combines with J gene TRBJ1-2; 7 bases agree with TRBD1. The CDR3 extends over 12 amino acids. Germline assignment: CDR1 MNHEY and CDR2 SMNVEV (reference sequence). The ends lost 2 bases at V and 10 bases at J; junction bases unmatched: 4. CDR3 sequence: CASSLRGTVYTF. The CDR3 DNA sequence: TGTGCCAGCAGTTTAAGAGGGACAGTCTACACCTTC.

This clonotype was detected only a few times. The CDR3 DNA reads as TGTGCCAGCAGGGAAACAGGGAAAGCCAAAAACATTCAGTACTTC. It codes for CASRETGKAKNIQYF. V gene TRBV28 combines with J gene TRBJ2-4; D perhaps matches TRBD1 (6 bases). The V end lost 6 bases, the J end lost 0 bases, and 12 bases lay between the germline ends. The CDR3 has 15 residues. Germline assignment: CDR1 MDHEN and CDR2 SYDVKM.

The rearrangement links TRBV5-1 to TRBJ2-1; 7 positions match TRBD1. The length of the CDR3 is 15 residues. Germline V CDR1 and CDR2: SGHRS, YFSETQ. Unmatched junction bases numbered 4, after V lost 0 bases and J lost 4 bases. The CDR3 is CASSLGGTEYNEQFF. The CDR3 region has the DNA TGCGCCAGCAGCTTGGGAGGGACAGAATACAATGAGCAGTTCTTC.